Given below is one T cell receptor beta chain in context. What it binds is not known. The data were taken from a study of cytomegalovirus exposure and HLA in healthy donors. The study, taken as a whole, reports: A later analysis linked a missense variant in DCLRE1C to the trimming of TCR beta V and J genes. An analysis was carried out at a later point. It showed that HLA-associated TCR beta chains were more clonally expanded than equally common non-associated chains. The authors reported that TCR beta sequences could predict HLA-A and HLA-B alleles. These predictions were accurate for most subjects in the first cohort.

The study ran its PCR with 60 Vbeta and 13 Jbeta primers. Profiling relied on immunoSEQ multiplex PCR, and the TCRdb table lists in-frame clones only, not all of them. The ten most abundant clones cover approximately 2% of a sample with more than 95,000 clones. This CDR3 contains 15 residues. V was clipped by 2 bases and J by 7 bases, with 15 bases between them. In germline, CDR1 is MNHNY, CDR2 SVGAGI (reference sequence). This clonotype was sampled from a man in his forties in good health and CMV-seronegative. The specimen was PBMCs. The rearrangement uses TRBV6-6 and TRBJ2-1; D gene uncertain. CDR3 nucleotides: TGTGCCAGCAGTTACCCTAAATCCACAGTAAATGAGCAGTTCTTC. It codes for CASSYPKSTVNEQFF.